These T cell receptor beta chains were read from a single sample in a study of blood T cell repertoires in COVID-19. The data were produced by immunoSEQ multiplex PCR, yet TCRdb's version contains in-frame clones alone and is incomplete. The repertoire holds about 120,000 clones, with roughly three quarters as singletons. Sequenced material: peripheral blood. The receptors were sampled from a man aged 35-49 years with active or convalescent COVID-19. Each CDR3 is given with its conserved first and last residue. Fields, in order: V gene, clone size, J gene, D gene, CDR3 protein, CDR3 DNA. D genes are given only for firm matches. Not all rows give a size; the values are once, few, many and, for expanded clones, a class.

TRBV5-4	-	TRBJ2-1	-	CASSGGFHNEQFF	TGTGCCAGCAGCGGGGGGTTCCACAATGAGCAGTTCTTC
TRBV11-2	few	TRBJ1-4	-	CASSHLGANEKLFF	TGTGCCAGCAGCCACCTAGGGGCAAATGAAAAACTGTTTTTT
TRBV6-5	-	TRBJ1-4	TRBD1	CASRRTGATNEKLFF	TGTGCCAGCAGGAGAACAGGGGCGACTAATGAAAAACTGTTTTTT
TRBV30	-	TRBJ2-2	-	CAWIGGRGAITGELFF	TGTGCCTGGATCGGAGGGCGAGGGGCGATCACCGGGGAGCTGTTTTTT
TRBV7-3	-	TRBJ2-3	-	CASSSDGGRGDTQYF	TGTGCCAGCAGCTCCGACGGGGGGCGCGGGGATACGCAGTATTTT
TRBV4-1	-	TRBJ2-7	-	CASSQDGGQGYEQYF	TGCGCCAGCAGCCAAGATGGGGGACAAGGATACGAGCAGTACTTC
TRBV2	-	TRBJ1-4	TRBD1	CATPGQGNEKLFF	TGTGCCACTCCGGGACAGGGAAATGAAAAACTGTTTTTT
TRBV3-1/TRBV3-2	-	TRBJ2-1	-	CASSQDLRAGNNEQFF	TGTGCCAGCAGCCAGGACCTGCGGGCAGGTAACAATGAGCAGTTCTTC
TRBV7-2	-	TRBJ1-2	TRBD1	CASSQTGGYGYTF	TGTGCCAGCAGCCAAACAGGGGGGTATGGCTACACCTTC
TRBV15	-	TRBJ2-1	-	CATSLGNTPRGYNEQFF	TGTGCCACCAGCCTTGGTAATACCCCCCGCGGGTACAATGAGCAGTTCTTC
TRBV29-1	many	TRBJ1-1	-	CSVAHSLSEAFF	TGCAGCGTTGCGCACAGCCTTTCTGAAGCTTTCTTT
TRBV14	-	TRBJ2-1	TRBD2	CASSQDERLAGSWNEQFF	TGTGCCAGCAGCCAAGATGAGAGGCTAGCGGGGTCCTGGAATGAGCAGTTCTTC
TRBV6-5	-	TRBJ2-7	TRBD2	CASRGLAGTYEQYF	TGTGCCAGCAGAGGACTAGCGGGGACCTACGAGCAGTACTTC
TRBV2	-	TRBJ2-3	-	CASIYPFTDTQYF	TGTGCCAGCATCTACCCCTTCACAGATACGCAGTATTTT
TRBV6-6	-	TRBJ2-7	TRBD1	CASAGTGLDEQYF	TGTGCCAGCGCCGGGACAGGGCTGGACGAGCAGTACTTC
TRBV6-5	-	TRBJ2-7	TRBD1	CASSRGTVYEQYF	TGTGCCAGCAGTCGAGGGACAGTCTACGAGCAGTACTTC
TRBV5-4	once	TRBJ2-7	-	CASSLGGSLAGTYEQYF	TGTGCCAGCAGCTTGGGGGGCAGTCTGGCCGGAACCTACGAGCAGTACTTC
TRBV28	-	TRBJ2-3	-	CASSLSRVGDTQYF	TGTGCCAGCAGTTTATCCAGGGTTGGCGATACGCAGTATTTT
TRBV27	few	TRBJ1-4	-	CASGGAYEKLFF	TGTGCCAGCGGGGGGGCGTATGAAAAACTGTTTTTT
TRBV5-6	-	TRBJ1-5	TRBD1	CASSRGGTGGDQPQHF	TGTGCCAGCAGCCGCGGAGGGACAGGCGGTGATCAGCCCCAGCATTTT
TRBV6-6	few	TRBJ2-7	TRBD1	CASSLTGEWGEQYF	TGTGCCAGCAGTCTCACAGGGGAGTGGGGCGAGCAGTACTTC
TRBV5-6	-	TRBJ2-3	TRBD1	CASSFGTGTGDTQYF	TGTGCCAGCAGCTTCGGGACAGGGACTGGAGATACGCAGTATTTT
TRBV3-1/TRBV3-2	-	TRBJ2-1	TRBD2	CASSPGLAGITEQFF	TGTGCCAGCAGCCCTGGACTAGCGGGAATCACTGAGCAGTTCTTC
TRBV19	-	TRBJ1-1	-	CASSMDRATTEAFF	TGTGCCAGTAGTATGGACAGAGCCACCACTGAAGCTTTCTTT
TRBV5-1	once	TRBJ2-3	TRBD2	CASAGDSTDTQYF	TGCGCCAGCGCGGGGGACTCTACAGATACGCAGTATTTT
TRBV3-1/TRBV3-2	-	TRBJ2-4	-	CASSQGNRAKNIQYF	TGTGCCAGCAGCCAAGGGAACAGAGCCAAAAACATTCAGTACTTC